Each of the 18 T cell receptor beta chains below was sequenced from the same sample in a study of blood T cell repertoires in COVID-19. Produced via immunoSEQ multiplex PCR; TCRdb's table is partial and in-frame only. Here the sample spans hundreds of thousands of clones, around 86% being singletons. Sequencing was performed on peripheral blood. These receptors came from a woman aged 25 to 45 who had recovered from COVID-19.

The rearrangement links TRBV5-1 to TRBJ2-3, with D possibly TRBD2 on 6 matching bases. Germline V gene sequence: CDR1 SGHRS, CDR2 YFSETQ. V lost 2 bases and J 2 bases, leaving 12 bases between the germline ends. The CDR3 loop spans 15 amino acids. CDR3 sequence reads: CASSLPSDYTDTQYF. The CDR3 bases are TGCGCCAGCAGCTTACCTAGCGACTACACAGATACGCAGTATTTT.

This chain's CDR3 is CASSPGTGGGRGYTF. The DNA of the CDR3 is TGTGCCAGCAGCCCAGGAACGGGGGGTGGACGAGGCTACACCTTC. The chain combines TRBV7-2 with TRBJ1-2, with a tentative D call TRBD1 (5 bases). This CDR3 is built from 15 residues. Looked up from germline, CDR1 is SGHTA and CDR2 is FQGNSA. V lost 5 bases and J 8 bases, leaving 21 bases between the germline ends.

The chain combines TRBV6-5 with TRBJ2-7; D unclear. CDR1 MNHEY and CDR2 SVGAGI come from the germline V gene. Between the trimmed V and J ends, which lost 8 bases and 3 bases, there was a span of 8 bases. This CDR3 is built from 11 residues. DNA of the CDR3: TGTGCCAGCCTGAGAATCTACGAGCAGTACTTC. Translation: CASLRIYEQYF.

This clone turned up a few times. V is TRBV5-6 and J is TRBJ1-1; the D is unclear. V was shortened by 2 bases and J by 0 bases, with 8 bases between the two germline ends. Per the germline V gene, CDR1 is SGHDT and CDR2 is YYEEEE. The CDR3 loop spans 14 amino acids. Written as DNA, the CDR3 is TGTGCCAGCAGCTTATGGGCTATGAACACTGAAGCTTTCTTT. This translates into CASSLWAMNTEAFF.

V usage is TRBV7-9 and J usage is TRBJ1-2, with TRBD1 matching over 8 bases. CDR1 is SEHNR and CDR2 is FQNEAQ in the germline V gene (reference sequence). After removal of 3 bases from V and 3 bases from J, the junction contained 9 bases not matched to a gene. CDR3 length: 16 residues. In nucleotides, the CDR3 is TGTGCCAGCAGCTTGGTAGGGGGACAGGCGGACTATGGCTACACCTTC. Translation gives CASSLVGGQADYGYTF.

The chain links TRBV7-2 to TRBJ2-7; D is perhaps TRBD2 (5 bases). The CDR3 runs to 13 residues. Trimming took 4 bases from V and 1 from J, leaving 8 bases between them. From germline, CDR1 is SGHTA and CDR2 FQGNSA. The CDR3, as DNA: TGTGCCAGCAGCTCGGACTGGTCCTACGAGCAGTACTTC. This codes for CASSSDWSYEQYF.

The chain combines TRBV18 with TRBJ1-3, with D perhaps matching TRBD1 (5 bases). Per germline, CDR1 KGHSH and CDR2 LQKENI. V was shortened by 2 bases and J by 8 bases, with 10 bases between the two germline ends. The CDR3 contains 13 residues. The CDR3 protein is CASSPAGSHTIYF. The CDR3, as DNA: TGTGCCAGCTCACCAGCAGGGTCCCACACCATATATTTT.

The CDR3 nucleotides are TGTGCCAGCAGCGAGGGGACAGGGGATGAAAAACTGTTTTTT. This gives the protein CASSEGTGDEKLFF. The chain is built from TRBV5-6 and TRBJ1-4, with 10 positions matching TRBD1. There are 14 residues in the CDR3. After removal of 4 bases from V and 6 bases from J, the junction contained 3 bases not matched to a gene. Looked up from germline, CDR1 is SGHDT and CDR2 is YYEEEE. Full variable domain (missing parts from reference TRBV5-6 and TRBJ1-4): DAGVTQSPTHLIKTRGQQVTLRCSPKSGHDTVSWYQQALGQGPQFIFQYYEEEERQRGNFPDRFSGHQFPNYSSELNVNALLLGDSALYLCASSEGTGDEKLFFGSGTQLSVL.

The rearrangement joins TRBV19 to TRBJ2-5; TRBD2 might be the D (6 bases). The CDR3 is made up of 15 amino acids. Trimming pared 4 bases from V and 1 base from J, leaving 13 bases between. The V gene's germline CDR1 is LNHDA and CDR2 SQIVND (reference sequence). The CDR3 nucleotides are TGTGCCAGTAGTAGCCAACTAGCCCTCCAAGAGACCCAGTACTTC. It codes for CASSSQLALQETQYF.

This clone was counted once. The chain uses TRBV30 and TRBJ2-1; the D is unclear. With 2 bases removed from V and 4 bases from J, the gap between germline ends came to 12 bases. Germline V CDR1 and CDR2: GTSNPN, SVGIG (reference sequence). The CDR3 is 14 amino acids. The CDR3 coding sequence is TGTGCCTGGAGTTATCAAGCGTTATACAATGAGCAGTTCTTC. Translation: CAWSYQALYNEQFF.

This chain links TRBV5-4 with TRBJ2-2, with TRBD1 matching 10 bases. V shed 2 bases and J 6 bases; nucleotides not matched to a gene: 1. Germline-derived CDR1 and CDR2 are SGHNT and YYREEE (reference sequence). This CDR3 is 14 amino acids long. As DNA, the CDR3 is TGTGCCAGCAGCTTTGGACAGGGGGCCGGGGAGCTGTTTTTT. Translating it yields CASSFGQGAGELFF.

CDR3 loop: CASSQMRNEKLFF. The CDR3 DNA sequence: TGCGCCAGCAGCCAAATGAGGAATGAAAAACTGTTTTTT. V is TRBV4-1 and J is TRBJ1-4; no clear D. The CDR3 contains 13 residues. Deletions cut 2 bases from V and 5 bases from J, with 6 bases between. Germline V gene sequence: CDR1 MGHRA, CDR2 YSYEKL.

The gene calls are TRBV11-2 and TRBJ2-5; the D gene is possibly TRBD2 (6 bases). Trimming left V 5 bases short and J 2 bases short, with 15 bases between. This CDR3 region has 15 residues. CDR1 is SGHAT, CDR2 FQNNGV, per germline. The CDR3 region is CASSPWGERQETQYF. The CDR3 nucleotides are TGTGCCAGCAGCCCCTGGGGGGAGCGGCAAGAGACCCAGTACTTC. The variable domain in full, with the rest retrieved from reference TRBV11-2 and TRBJ2-5, is EAGVAQSPRYKIIEKRQSVAFWCNPISGHATLYWYQQILGQGPKLLIQFQNNGVVDDSQLPKDRFSAERLKGVDSTLKIQPAKLEDSAVYLCASSPWGERQETQYFGPGTRLLVL.

The rearrangement joins TRBV9 to TRBJ2-1; D might be TRBD1 (5 bases). Per the germline V gene, CDR1 is SGDLS and CDR2 is YYNGEE. This CDR3 region has 15 residues. The V and J ends lost 0 bases and 8 bases respectively, with 15 bases between them. The CDR3 DNA sequence: TGTGCCAGCAGCGTAGACTCGAGACCCAGGGATGAGCAGTTCTTC. Translating gives CASSVDSRPRDEQFF.

V gene TRBV27 combines with J gene TRBJ2-7, with 8 bases matching TRBD2. Germline CDR1 MNHEY, CDR2 SMNVEV (reference sequence). The CDR3 contains 18 residues. After removal of 3 bases from V and 2 bases from J, the junction contained 15 bases not matched to a gene. In nucleotides, the CDR3 is TGTGCCAGCAGTTTCGTTTCCCCACTAGCGGAGCCCCCCTACGAGCAGTACTTC. Its translation: CASSFVSPLAEPPYEQYF.

CDR3 nucleotide sequence: TGTGCCAGTAGGCCCAGGGATGGTGGCTACACCTTC. Translated, it gives CASRPRDGGYTF. This sequence joins TRBV19 and TRBJ1-2; D may be TRBD1 (5 bases). CDR1 LNHDA and CDR2 SQIVND come from the germline V gene (reference sequence). The CDR3 runs to 12 residues. Between the trimmed V and J ends, which lost 6 bases and 7 bases, there was a span of 12 bases.

The gene calls are TRBV30 and TRBJ2-5; TRBD2 agrees at 8 bases. The CDR3 extends over 18 amino acids. The junction had 21 bases not matched to a gene; V was cut back by 5 bases and J by 4 bases. Germline loops: CDR1 GTSNPN, CDR2 SVGIG (reference sequence). As DNA, the CDR3 is TGTGCCTGGGACCGGGCCAGAACTAGCGGACGCGTAAGAGAGACCCAGTACTTC. It translates to CAWDRARTSGRVRETQYF.

The V and J genes are TRBV9 and TRBJ2-5; D is undetermined. The length of the CDR3 is 14 residues. Germline V gene sequence: CDR1 SGDLS, CDR2 YYNGEE. V lost 0 bases, J lost 5 bases, and 11 bases lay in between. Here the CDR3 DNA reads TGTGCCAGCAGCGTAGGAGCCGATCCGGAGACCCAGTACTTC. It encodes CASSVGADPETQYF.